This TCR beta chain was captured by sequencing in a study of T cells after yellow fever vaccination. General study points: The study re-detected most primary-vaccination clones after the booster (about 96% CD4, 80% to 90% CD8).

This clonotype was found many times. Its target is unknown. A process of 5'RACE template switching, which added a universal primer site and UMIs, was used to make TCR cDNA. TCRdb analysed the 5' RACE reads with MiXCR anew, one entry per CDR3 protein. The repertoire holds some 500,000 distinct CDR3 sequences, with roughly 12% as singletons. Source: PBMCs, taken on the day of the yellow fever booster vaccination. This clonotype originated in a man aged 25-45 years who received the YFV17D yellow fever vaccine.

The CDR3 DNA sequence: TGTGCCAGCAGCTTAGTAGCGCAATACACAGATACGCAGTATTTT. Protein sequence: CASSLVAQYTDTQYF. The chain joins TRBV7-2 to TRBJ2-3; tentatively, D is TRBD2 (5 bases). Germline V gene data show CDR1 as SGHTA and CDR2 as FQGNSA. There are 15 residues in the CDR3. The germline V and J ends were trimmed by 1 base and 2 bases, with 10 bases remaining between them.